This T cell receptor (beta chain) is from a study of T cell repertoires in cytomegalovirus infection. Across the study: Through public TCR beta signatures, both CMV infection and matching HLA type were indicated.

The germline V gene encodes CDR1 MDHEN and CDR2 SYDVKM. Trimming cost V 3 bases and J 4 bases, with 16 bases left between them. The length of the CDR3 is 15 residues. This clonotype was picked up many times. Its matching antigen is unknown. Study-wide points: Across the ex vivo response, the dominant clonotypes were HLA-C-restricted CMV-specific TCR beta clonotypes. Summed public TCR beta family frequency identified CMV carriers bearing the relevant HLA.

MiXCR was run by TCRdb on the reads, yielding one entry per CDR3 protein. Seen here are 150,000 to 200,000 distinct CDR3 sequences, roughly 9.8% observed once, and the top ten hold approximately 4.2%. Sequenced: PBMCs. The chain uses TRBV28 and TRBJ2-7; a possible D gene is TRBD1 (8 bases). The origin of this receptor is a human donor in good health (CMV status not recorded). Some clones in this sample may be carry-over from other donors' samples. The CDR3 region is CASSFTGGGNYEQYF. The DNA of the CDR3 is TGTGCCAGCAGTTTCACAGGGGGGGGTAATTACGAGCAGTACTTC.